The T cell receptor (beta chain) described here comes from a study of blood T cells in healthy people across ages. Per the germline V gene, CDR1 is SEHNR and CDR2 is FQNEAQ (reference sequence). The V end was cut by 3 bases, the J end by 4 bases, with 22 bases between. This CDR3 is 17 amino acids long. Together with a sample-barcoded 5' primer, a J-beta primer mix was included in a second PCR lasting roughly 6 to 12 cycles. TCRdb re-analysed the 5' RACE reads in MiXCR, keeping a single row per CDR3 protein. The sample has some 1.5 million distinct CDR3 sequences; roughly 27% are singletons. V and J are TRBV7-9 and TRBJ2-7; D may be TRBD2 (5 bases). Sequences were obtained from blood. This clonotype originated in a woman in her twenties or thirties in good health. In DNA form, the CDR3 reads TGTGCCAGCAGCTTTCCGACCTCTCCGGGAACGAAGTACGAGCAGTACTTC. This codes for CASSFPTSPGTKYEQYF. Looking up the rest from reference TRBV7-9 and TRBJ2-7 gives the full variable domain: DTGVSQNPRHKITKRGQNVTFRCDPISEHNRLYWYRQTLGQGPEFLTYFQNEAQLEKSRLLSDRFSAERPKGSFSTLEIQRTEQGDSAMYLCASSFPTSPGTKYEQYFGPGTRLTVT.